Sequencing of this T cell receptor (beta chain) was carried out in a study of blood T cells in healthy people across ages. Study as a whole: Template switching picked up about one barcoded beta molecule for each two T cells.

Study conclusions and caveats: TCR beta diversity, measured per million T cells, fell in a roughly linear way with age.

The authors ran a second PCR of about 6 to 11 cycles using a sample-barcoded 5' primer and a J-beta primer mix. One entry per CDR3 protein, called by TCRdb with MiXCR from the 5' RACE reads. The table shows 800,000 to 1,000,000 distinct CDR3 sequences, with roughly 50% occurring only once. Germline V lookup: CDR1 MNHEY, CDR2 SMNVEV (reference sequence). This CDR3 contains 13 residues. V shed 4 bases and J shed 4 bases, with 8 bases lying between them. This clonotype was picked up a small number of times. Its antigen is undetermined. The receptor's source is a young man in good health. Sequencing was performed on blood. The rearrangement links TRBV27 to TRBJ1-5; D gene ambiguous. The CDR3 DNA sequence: TGTGCCAGCAGTTCAACAGTGAATCAGCCCCAGCATTTT. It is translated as CASSSTVNQPQHF.